These 22 T cell receptor beta chains were sequenced from one sample in a study of graft-versus-host responses after intestinal transplantation. The data were produced by immunoSEQ multiplex PCR, yet TCRdb's version contains in-frame clones alone and is incomplete. Here the sample spans about 100,000 clones, about nine tenths being singletons. Material: PBMCs, obtained 453 days after intestinal transplant. These receptors came from a human patient who received an intestinal transplant, so some T cells may come from the graft donor.

This sequence joins TRBV13 and TRBJ1-5; 7 nucleotides agree with TRBD1. The CDR3 consists of 14 residues. J gave up 6 bases and V 0 bases, and 2 bases lay outside the gene matches. Germline CDR1 and CDR2: PRHDT and FYEKMQ (reference sequence). CDR3 protein: CASSLGRGVQPQHF. The CDR3 coding sequence is TGTGCCAGCAGCTTAGGCAGGGGGGTTCAGCCCCAGCATTTT. The full variable domain, in which reference TRBV13 and TRBJ1-5 provide the parts outside the CDR3, is AAGVIQSPRHLIKEKRETATLKCYPIPRHDTVYWYQQGPGQDPQFLISFYEKMQSDKGSIPDRFSAQQFSDYHSELNMSSLELGDSALYFCASSLGRGVQPQHFGDGTRLSIL.

The V call is TRBV4-1, the J call TRBJ1-6, with a weak D call TRBD1 (6 bases). The CDR3 length is 13 residues. Germline loops: CDR1 MGHRA, CDR2 YSYEKL. V shed 1 base and J shed 10 bases, with 8 bases lying between them. The CDR3 spells CASSQGQGSPLHF. CDR3 bases: TGCGCCAGCAGCCAAGGGCAGGGGTCACCCCTCCACTTT.

The rearrangement links TRBV27 to TRBJ1-2; a weak D match, TRBD1 (6 bases). The germline CDR1 and CDR2 sequences are MNHEY and SMNVEV (reference sequence). V was cut by 4 bases and J by 6 bases, with 15 bases left in between. The CDR3 loop spans 14 amino acids. CDR3: CASSSDSPGDGYTF. CDR3 DNA sequence: TGTGCCAGCAGTTCGGATAGTCCAGGGGATGGCTACACCTTC.

The gene calls are TRBV9 and TRBJ2-5, with a possible D match to TRBD2 (5 bases). The CDR3 consists of 14 residues. The V end was cut by 2 bases, the J end by 5 bases, with 13 bases between. The germline V gene has CDR1 SGDLS and CDR2 YYNGEE. In DNA, the CDR3 is TGTGCCAGCAGCGTTTTTGGGAGCCCGGAGACCCAGTACTTC. Translating it yields CASSVFGSPETQYF.

This chain uses TRBV7-3 with TRBJ2-1; D possibly corresponds to TRBD2 (6 bases). The ends were cut back, 4 bases at V and 6 bases at J, with 16 bases in the middle. The CDR3 consists of 15 residues. The germline gives CDR1 SGHTA, CDR2 FQGTGA. The CDR3 loop reads CASSSRDFGPNEQFF. The CDR3 coding sequence is TGTGCCAGCAGCTCCCGGGACTTTGGCCCCAATGAGCAGTTCTTC.

This clone was detected only once. The chain joins TRBV7-8 to TRBJ1-1; tentative D call: TRBD1 (5 bases). Trimming stripped 1 base from V and 6 bases from J, with 15 bases between. The germline gives CDR1 SGHVS, CDR2 FQNEAQ. This CDR3 is built from 15 residues. As DNA, the CDR3 is TGTGCCAGCAGCTTAGGTACAGCCCTAGGGGCTGAAGCTTTCTTT. This sequence encodes CASSLGTALGAEAFF.

This chain connects TRBV15 to TRBJ2-1; the D gene is possibly TRBD2 (6 bases). The CDR3 consists of 15 residues. Germline V gives CDR1 LNHNV, CDR2 YYDKDF (reference sequence). Trimming left V 4 bases short and J 0 bases short, with 10 bases between. CDR3 DNA sequence: TGTGCCACCAGCACCCCTAGCGCCTCCTACAATGAGCAGTTCTTC. Translated, it gives CATSTPSASYNEQFF.

This clone was detected only once. This chain connects TRBV7-9 to TRBJ1-2, with D maybe TRBD1 (6 bases). Per the germline V gene, CDR1 is SEHNR and CDR2 is FQNEAQ (reference sequence). The CDR3 runs 12 residues. The V and J ends lost 10 bases and 7 bases respectively, with 16 bases between them. The CDR3 sequence: CANLAPGAGYTF. CDR3 coding DNA: TGTGCCAACCTGGCGCCAGGGGCTGGCTACACCTTC.

This chain connects TRBV7-9 to TRBJ1-2; D uncertain. V gave up 1 base and J gave up 4 bases, with 10 bases separating them. The CDR3 is 14 amino acids. The germline V gene has CDR1 SEHNR and CDR2 FQNEAQ (reference sequence). The chain's CDR3 is CASSLVRQPYGYTF. In DNA form, the CDR3 reads TGTGCCAGCAGCTTAGTACGCCAGCCCTATGGCTACACCTTC.

This clone was seen just once. This chain uses TRBV19 with TRBJ1-1; D unresolved. The germline CDR1 and CDR2 sequences are LNHDA and SQIVND (reference sequence). V lost 2 bases and J 0 bases, leaving 10 bases between the germline ends. This CDR3 has 15 residues. CDR3: CASSIRAIMNTEAFF. In nucleotides, the CDR3 is TGTGCCAGTAGTATAAGGGCGATCATGAACACTGAAGCTTTCTTT.

The chain is built from TRBV9 and TRBJ2-7, with TRBD2 matching over 7 bases. CDR3 length: 15 amino acids. The V and J ends lost 4 bases and 6 bases, in that order; junction bases with no gene match: 13. The germline gives CDR1 SGDLS, CDR2 YYNGEE. CDR3: CASSSREGLQIEQYF. The CDR3 coding sequence is TGTGCCAGCAGCTCGAGGGAGGGGCTCCAGATCGAGCAGTACTTC.

In DNA, the CDR3 is TGTGCCAGCAGCTTGAGACTCGGCCTGGGGGAGACCCAGTACTTC. It translates to CASSLRLGLGETQYF. The V gene is TRBV7-9, the J gene TRBJ2-5; D gene uncertain. The germline V gene has CDR1 SEHNR and CDR2 FQNEAQ (reference sequence). V dropped 3 bases and J dropped 5 bases, with 16 bases sitting between them. This CDR3 spans 15 amino acids.

The chain is built from TRBV12-5 and TRBJ2-3, with D possibly being TRBD2 (5 bases). CDR3 size: 13 residues. V shed 6 bases and J shed 0 bases, with 7 bases lying between them. Germline V lookup: CDR1 LGHNT, CDR2 FRNRAP. The CDR3, as DNA: TGTGCTAGTGGGAGAGGGAGCACAGATACGCAGTATTTT. It specifies CASGRGSTDTQYF.

The gene calls are TRBV6-6 and TRBJ2-1; TRBD2 matches 10 bases. The length of the CDR3 is 16 residues. Germline CDR1 is MNHNY and CDR2 is SVGAGI (reference sequence). V gave up 5 bases and J gave up 5 bases; unmatched junction bases: 9. The CDR3 sequence is CASSNLLAGLNNEQFF. The CDR3 coding sequence is TGTGCCAGCAGTAATCTACTAGCGGGGTTGAACAATGAGCAGTTCTTC.

The genes are TRBV6-5 and TRBJ1-2; D is unclear. Trimming shortened V by 8 bases and J by 2 bases, and 6 bases separated the two germline ends. The germline V gene has CDR1 MNHEY and CDR2 SVGAGI. The CDR3 sequence is 11 residues long. The CDR3 sequence is CASGRNYGYTF. In nucleotides, the CDR3 is TGTGCCAGCGGACGGAACTATGGCTACACCTTC.

The rearrangement uses TRBV25-1 and TRBJ2-5; D is unresolved. The germline gives CDR1 MGHDK, CDR2 SYGVNS. The length of the CDR3 is 11 residues. The V end lost 3 bases, the J end lost 4 bases, and 3 bases lay between the germline ends. The CDR3 coding sequence is TGTGCCAGCAGTGACCGAGAGACCCAGTACTTC. Protein: CASSDRETQYF.

CDR3 protein: CSVESARQPSYGYTF. The CDR3 region has the DNA TGCAGCGTTGAATCGGCCAGGCAACCCTCCTATGGCTACACCTTC. J is TRBJ1-2 and V is TRBV29-1; D gene ambiguous. This CDR3 has 15 residues. Per the germline V gene, CDR1 is SQVTM and CDR2 is ANQGSEA. Trimming left V 2 bases short and J 4 bases short, with 17 bases between.

The chain combines TRBV7-8 with TRBJ1-2; D unclear. CDR1 is SGHVS, CDR2 FQNEAQ, per germline. Trimming stripped 6 bases from V and 2 bases from J, with 10 bases between. CDR3 length: 13 amino acids. CDR3 region: CASSQTPNYGYTF. The CDR3, as DNA: TGTGCCAGCAGTCAGACCCCCAACTATGGCTACACCTTC.

This chain uses TRBV4-1 with TRBJ2-7; tentative D call: TRBD2 (7 bases). This CDR3 contains 15 residues. CDR1 is MGHRA, CDR2 YSYEKL, per germline. V lost 1 base, J lost 5 bases, and 15 bases lay in between. CDR3 loop: CASSQVTGAGDEQYF. CDR3 coding DNA: TGCGCCAGCAGCCAAGTAACGGGGGCGGGAGACGAGCAGTACTTC.

CDR3 in DNA: TGCGCCAGCAGCTTGGAGGGGACAGGGGGCTATGGCTACACCTTC. Residues: CASSLEGTGGYGYTF. This rearrangement joins TRBV5-1 to TRBJ1-2, with 11 bases that match TRBD1. V shed 0 bases and J 4 bases; nucleotides not matched to a gene: 2. The CDR3 has 15 amino acids. The germline V gene has CDR1 SGHRS and CDR2 YFSETQ. Full variable domain (remainder filled in from reference TRBV5-1 and TRBJ1-2): KAGVTQTPRYLIKTRGQQVTLSCSPISGHRSVSWYQQTPGQGLQFLFEYFSETQRNKGNFPGRFSGRQFSNSRSEMNVSTLELGDSALYLCASSLEGTGGYGYTFGSGTRLTVV.

The chain uses TRBV5-3 and TRBJ2-7; no definite D call. TRBV5-3 is designated an ORF whose function remains uncertain. The CDR3 is 14 residues long. With 3 bases removed from V and 5 bases from J, the gap between germline ends came to 15 bases. This CDR3 is CARSYRVVRNEQYF. CDR3 nucleotides: TGTGCCAGAAGCTACCGGGTTGTCCGCAACGAGCAGTACTTC.

Only a few counts were recorded for this clone. The chain recombines TRBV7-9 with TRBJ2-1, with D unclear. Trimming shortened V by 2 bases and J by 8 bases, and 10 bases separated the two germline ends. Germline V CDR1 and CDR2: SEHNR, FQNEAQ (reference sequence). This CDR3 is built from 13 residues. The CDR3 DNA reads as TGTGCCAGCAGCTTACCCGGGCACGATGAGCAGTTCTTC. This translates into CASSLPGHDEQFF.